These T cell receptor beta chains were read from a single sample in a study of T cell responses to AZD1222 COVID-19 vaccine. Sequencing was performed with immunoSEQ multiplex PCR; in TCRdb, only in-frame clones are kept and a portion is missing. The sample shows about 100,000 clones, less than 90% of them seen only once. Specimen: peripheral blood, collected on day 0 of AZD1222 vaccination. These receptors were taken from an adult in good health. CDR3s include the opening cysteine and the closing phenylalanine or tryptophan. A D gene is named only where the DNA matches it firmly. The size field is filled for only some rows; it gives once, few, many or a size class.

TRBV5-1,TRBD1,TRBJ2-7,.,CASSTRTGPYEQYF,TGCGCCAGCAGCACCCGGACAGGGCCCTACGAGCAGTACTTC
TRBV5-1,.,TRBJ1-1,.,CASSLGQERMAFF,TGCGCCAGCAGCTTGGGGCAGGAAAGGATGGCTTTCTTT
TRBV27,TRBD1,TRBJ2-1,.,CASSSPLRDRVNEQFF,TGTGCCAGCAGTTCGCCTCTCCGGGACAGGGTAAACGAGCAGTTCTTC
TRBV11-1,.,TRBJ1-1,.,CASSPSVYAEAFF,TGTGCCAGCAGCCCAAGTGTTTATGCTGAAGCTTTCTTT
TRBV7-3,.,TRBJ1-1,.,CASSLTPGLNTEAFF,TGTGCCAGCAGCTTAACCCCCGGGTTAAACACTGAAGCTTTCTTT
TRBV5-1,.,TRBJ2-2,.,CASSLPTGAGTGELFF,TGCGCCAGCAGCTTGCCGACGGGGGCGGGGACCGGGGAGCTGTTTTTT
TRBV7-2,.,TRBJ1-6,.,CASSPRGVLSYNSPLHF,TGTGCCAGCAGCCCGCGCGGGGTATTATCGTATAATTCACCCCTCCACTTT
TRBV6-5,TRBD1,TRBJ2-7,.,CASSYQGQSYEQYF,TGTGCCAGCAGTTACCAGGGACAGAGTTACGAGCAGTACTTC
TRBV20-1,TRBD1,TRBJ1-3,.,CSASPRQGHSGNTIYF,TGCAGTGCTAGTCCCAGACAGGGACACTCTGGAAACACCATATATTTT
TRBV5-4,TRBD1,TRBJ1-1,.,CASISQGANTEAFF,TGTGCCAGCATATCACAGGGGGCGAACACTGAAGCTTTCTTT
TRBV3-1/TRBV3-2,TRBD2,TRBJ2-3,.,CASSQDPSGNTDTQYF,TGTGCCAGCAGCCAAGATCCCAGCGGGAACACAGATACGCAGTATTTT
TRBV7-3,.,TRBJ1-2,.,CASSLTGQNGYTF,TGTGCCAGCAGCTTAACTGGACAGAATGGCTACACCTTC
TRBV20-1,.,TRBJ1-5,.,CSASRPPQGNQPQHF,TGCAGTGCTAGTAGACCTCCTCAGGGCAATCAGCCCCAGCATTTT
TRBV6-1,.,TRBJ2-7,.,CASSEDYEQYF,TGTGCCAGCAGTGAAGACTACGAGCAGTACTTC
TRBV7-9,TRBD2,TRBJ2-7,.,CASSFLAGPSYEQYF,TGTGCCAGCAGCTTCCTAGCGGGTCCCTCCTACGAGCAGTACTTC
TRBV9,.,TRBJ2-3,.,CASSVEADGDTQYF,TGTGCCAGCAGCGTAGAGGCTGACGGAGATACGCAGTATTTT
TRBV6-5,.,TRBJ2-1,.,CASSYVAGDNEQFF,TGTGCCAGCAGTTACGTTGCAGGGGACAATGAGCAGTTCTTC
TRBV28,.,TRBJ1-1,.,CASSSPDRWNTEAFF,TGTGCCAGCAGTTCCCCGGACAGATGGAACACTGAAGCTTTCTTT
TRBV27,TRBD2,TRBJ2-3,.,CASSLRTSGMTDTQYF,TGTGCCAGCAGTTTAAGGACTAGCGGGATGACAGATACGCAGTATTTT
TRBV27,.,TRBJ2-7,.,CASSLLGTSYEQYF,TGTGCCAGCAGTTTACTCGGGACCTCCTACGAGCAGTACTTC
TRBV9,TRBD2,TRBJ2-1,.,CASSVGLAGTGSYNEQFF,TGTGCCAGCAGCGTAGGACTAGCGGGGACGGGCTCCTACAATGAGCAGTTCTTC
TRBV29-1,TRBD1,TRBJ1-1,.,CSAGPQGPYTEAFF,TGCAGCGCCGGACCACAGGGGCCCTACACTGAAGCTTTCTTT
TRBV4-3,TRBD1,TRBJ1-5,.,CASSQDVDRGIQPQHF,TGCGCCAGCAGCCAAGATGTGGACAGGGGTATTCAGCCCCAGCATTTT
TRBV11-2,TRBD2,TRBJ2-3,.,CASRPLAGGRDTQYF,TGTGCCAGCAGACCCCTAGCGGGAGGGAGAGATACGCAGTATTTT
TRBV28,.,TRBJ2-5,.,CASTHENQETQYF,TGTGCCAGCACTCACGAGAACCAAGAGACCCAGTACTTC
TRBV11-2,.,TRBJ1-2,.,CASSLGLGYGYTF,TGTGCCAGCAGCTTAGGACTAGGGTATGGCTACACCTTC
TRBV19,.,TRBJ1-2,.,CASSIPGVGRGPGNLYGYTF,TGTGCCAGTAGTATCCCCGGTGTGGGGCGTGGGCCCGGGAACTTGTACGGCTACACCTTC
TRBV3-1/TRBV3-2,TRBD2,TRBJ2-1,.,CASSQSGEGAGGSGNEQFF,TGTGCCAGCAGCCAGAGTGGGGAAGGAGCGGGAGGGTCAGGGAATGAGCAGTTCTTC
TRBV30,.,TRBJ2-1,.,CAWSVPSRGNEQFF,TGTGCCTGGAGTGTACCTAGTAGGGGCAATGAGCAGTTCTTC
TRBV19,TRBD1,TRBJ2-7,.,CASSSGTGLSYEQYF,TGTGCCAGTAGTTCCGGGACAGGGCTCTCCTACGAGCAGTACTTC
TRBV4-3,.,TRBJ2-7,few,CASSQVGSGREQYF,TGCGCCAGCAGCCAAGTCGGGTCAGGGCGGGAGCAGTACTTC
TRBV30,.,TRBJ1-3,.,CALEIEGILDTIYF,TGTGCTCTGGAGATCGAGGGGATTCTAGACACCATATATTTT
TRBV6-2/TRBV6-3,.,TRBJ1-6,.,CASSWGDSPLHF,TGTGCCAGCAGTTGGGGGGATTCACCCCTCCACTTT
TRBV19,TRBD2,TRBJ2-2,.,CASSKRLAANTGELFF,TGTGCCAGTAGTAAACGACTAGCGGCGAACACCGGGGAGCTGTTTTTT
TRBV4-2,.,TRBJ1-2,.,CASSQDPGVGGYTF,TGTGCCAGCAGCCAAGATCCGGGGGTGGGTGGCTACACCTTC
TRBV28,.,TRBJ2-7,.,CASSSPGRSYEQYF,TGTGCCAGCAGTTCGCCCGGACGGTCCTACGAGCAGTACTTC
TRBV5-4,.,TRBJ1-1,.,CASSFKTSDTEAFF,TGTGCCAGCAGCTTTAAGACTTCGGACACTGAAGCTTTCTTT
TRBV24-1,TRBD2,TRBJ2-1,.,CATSISGNFDEQFF,TGTGCCACCAGTATTAGCGGGAATTTCGATGAGCAGTTCTTC
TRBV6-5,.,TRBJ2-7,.,CASSTLGYEQYF,TGTGCCAGCAGTACACTAGGGTACGAGCAGTACTTC